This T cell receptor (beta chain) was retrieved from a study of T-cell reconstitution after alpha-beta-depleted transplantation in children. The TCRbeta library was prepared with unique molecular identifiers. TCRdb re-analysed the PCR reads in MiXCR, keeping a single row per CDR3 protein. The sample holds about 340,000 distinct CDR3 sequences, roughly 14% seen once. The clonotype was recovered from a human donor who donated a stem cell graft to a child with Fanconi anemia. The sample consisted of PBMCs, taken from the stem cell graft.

The CDR3 bases are TGCGCCAGCAGCCAAGCTCACAGGGGATCCTACGAGCAGTACTTC. Translating gives CASSQAHRGSYEQYF. This chain joins TRBV4-3 and TRBJ2-7, with 7 bases matching TRBD1. Trimming took 1 base from V and 1 from J; bases not matched to a gene: 4. Germline V gene data show CDR1 as LGHNA and CDR2 as YSLEER. This CDR3 spans 15 amino acids.